The rows below give T cell receptor beta chains drawn from one sample of a study of blood T cell repertoires in COVID-19. Sequenced by immunoSEQ multiplex PCR; TCRdb stores in-frame clones only, minus some. Of 200,000 to 250,000 clones in the sample, 70% to 90% were seen once. Source material: peripheral blood. These receptors all stem from a woman aged 45-59 years with COVID-19, enrolled during active disease. CDR3s include the opening cysteine and the closing phenylalanine or tryptophan. The order of the fields is clone size, D gene, J gene, V gene, CDR3 protein, CDR3 DNA. D genes are given only for firm matches. The size of a clone is reported for some rows only, either as once, few or many, or as a class for expanded clones.

>few|NA|TRBJ2-1|TRBV6-5
CASTIRDLTFNEQFF
TGTGCCAGCACGATCCGGGACTTAACTTTCAATGAGCAGTTCTTC
>NA|NA|TRBJ1-3|TRBV4-1
CASSLGASGNTIYF
TGCGCCAGCAGTTTAGGGGCCTCTGGAAACACCATATATTTT
>NA|TRBD1|TRBJ1-2|TRBV24-1
CATSDPPDRGNYGYTF
TGTGCCACCAGTGATCCTCCGGACAGGGGTAACTATGGCTACACCTTC
>NA|TRBD1|TRBJ1-1|TRBV10-2
CASRAGGRNTEAFF
TGCGCCAGCAGGGCAGGGGGACGGAACACTGAAGCTTTCTTT
>few|NA|TRBJ1-1|TRBV20-1
CSAGSYTEAFF
TGCAGTGCCGGGTCGTACACTGAAGCTTTCTTT
>once|NA|TRBJ1-6|TRBV11-3
CASSLVSGLGSPLHF
TGTGCCAGCAGCTTAGTCTCCGGGTTAGGATCACCCCTCCACTTT
>NA|TRBD2|TRBJ2-2|TRBV5-1
CASSLRPERGLGGTGELFF
TGCGCCAGCAGCTTGCGACCCGAGCGGGGGCTCGGGGGCACCGGGGAGCTGTTTTTT
>few|TRBD2|TRBJ2-3|TRBV24-1
CATSAWGGGRTDTQYF
TGTGCCACCAGTGCCTGGGGCGGGGGGCGCACAGATACGCAGTATTTT
>NA|NA|TRBJ2-1|TRBV11-2
CASSLEPMAYNEQFF
TGTGCCAGCAGCTTAGAACCGATGGCATACAATGAGCAGTTCTTC
>many|NA|TRBJ2-3|TRBV11-3
CASSLEGPGGVRDTQYF
TGTGCCAGCAGCTTAGAGGGGCCGGGGGGCGTACGAGATACGCAGTATTTT
>NA|NA|TRBJ1-4|TRBV5-8
CASSSRQNNEKLFF
TGTGCCAGCAGCTCGCGACAGAATAATGAAAAACTGTTTTTT
>NA|TRBD1|TRBJ1-1|TRBV10-3
CAISGRQGLNTEAFF
TGTGCCATCAGTGGCCGACAGGGGTTGAACACTGAAGCTTTCTTT
>NA|TRBD2|TRBJ2-3|TRBV9
CASMRGGTDTQYF
TGTGCCAGCATGCGGGGGGGAACAGATACGCAGTATTTT